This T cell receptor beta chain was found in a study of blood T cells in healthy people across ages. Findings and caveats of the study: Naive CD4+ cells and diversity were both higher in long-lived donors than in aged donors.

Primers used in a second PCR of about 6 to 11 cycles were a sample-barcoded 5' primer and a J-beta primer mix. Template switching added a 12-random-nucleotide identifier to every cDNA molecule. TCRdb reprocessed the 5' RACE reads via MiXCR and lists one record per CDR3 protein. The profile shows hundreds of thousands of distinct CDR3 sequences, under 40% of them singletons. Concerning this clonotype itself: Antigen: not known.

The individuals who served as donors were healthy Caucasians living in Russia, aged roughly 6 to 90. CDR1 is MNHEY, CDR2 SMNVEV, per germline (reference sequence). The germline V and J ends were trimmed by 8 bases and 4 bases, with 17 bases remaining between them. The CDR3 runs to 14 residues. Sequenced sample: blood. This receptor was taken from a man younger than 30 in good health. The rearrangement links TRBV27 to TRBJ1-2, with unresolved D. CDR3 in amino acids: CASRRAGEGYGYTF. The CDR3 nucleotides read TGTGCCAGCCGCCGGGCGGGCGAGGGCTATGGCTACACCTTC.